A selection of T cell receptor beta chains follows, all from one sample in a study of HIV-infected patients and healthy controls. TCRdb reprocessed the 5' RACE reads with MiXCR, giving one entry per CDR3 protein. The sample records over 55,000 distinct CDR3 sequences, roughly a sixth being singletons. Sequencing was carried out using CD4+ T cells from blood. The receptors come from a human donor in good health. Each CDR3 is given with its conserved first and last residue. D genes are given only for firm matches. Clone size is shown for a subset of rows, as once, few, many or a class of expanded clone.

d_call j_call v_call clone_size cdr3_nt cdr3_aa
. TRBJ2-3 TRBV20-1 many TGCAGTTCAAATTGGGCGGGGCCCACAGATACGCAGTATTTT CSSNWAGPTDTQYF
. TRBJ1-5 TRBV6-2/TRBV6-3 . TGTGCCAGCAGTTACTCAGAACAGCCCCAGCATTTT CASSYSEQPQHF
. TRBJ2-4 TRBV12-3/TRBV12-4 many TGTGCCAGCACGAGAGGCAGGGCCAAAAACATTCAGTACTTC CASTRGRAKNIQYF
. TRBJ2-2 TRBV12-3/TRBV12-4 . TGTGCCAGCAGCCTTAACAGACAGACCGGGGAGCTGTTTTTT CASSLNRQTGELFF
TRBD2 TRBJ2-3 TRBV19 few TGTGCCAGTAAGCGGGGAGGGGGCACAGATACGCAGTATTTT CASKRGGGTDTQYF
. TRBJ1-1 TRBV5-1 . TGCGCCAGCAGCTTACAGGGTTCGGGAGCCAACACTGAAGCTTTCTTT CASSLQGSGANTEAFF
. TRBJ2-5 TRBV30 . TGTGCCTGGAGTCGAGAACAGGGCACCCAAGAGACCCAGTACTTC CAWSREQGTQETQYF
TRBD2 TRBJ2-4 TRBV7-3 few TGTGCCAGCAGCTCGGGAGGTTCCAAAAACATTCAGTACTTC CASSSGGSKNIQYF
TRBD1 TRBJ2-7 TRBV28 . TGTGCCAGCAGTTCAGGACAGGTCCTCTCCTACGAGCAGTACTTC CASSSGQVLSYEQYF
. TRBJ1-4 TRBV6-5 few TGTGCCAGCAGTTACTCCCAGGGACGTAATGAAAGATTGTTTTTT CASSYSQGRNERLFF
TRBD1 TRBJ2-2 TRBV5-1 . TGCGCCAGCAGCCGAATTCCAGGGGGCACCGGGGAGCTGTTTTTT CASSRIPGGTGELFF
. TRBJ2-3 TRBV6-2/TRBV6-3 . TGTGCCAGCAGTTACGGGACGGGAGTCGGGACAGATACGCAGTATTTT CASSYGTGVGTDTQYF
TRBD1 TRBJ2-3 TRBV20-1 . TGCAGTGCATCCACCCTCCCGGGACAGGGGAAGGTCCCAGATACGCAGTATTTT CSASTLPGQGKVPDTQYF
. TRBJ1-2 TRBV12-3/TRBV12-4 many TGTGCCAGCAGACCCATTGACGGAAGGATAAACTATGGCTACACCTTC CASRPIDGRINYGYTF
TRBD1 TRBJ1-6 TRBV12-3/TRBV12-4 . TGTGCCAGCAGTACAAGGACAGGGAATTCACCCCTCCACTTT CASSTRTGNSPLHF
. TRBJ2-3 TRBV12-3/TRBV12-4 . TGTGCCAGCAGAACGGGACATAGCACAGATACGCAGTATTTT CASRTGHSTDTQYF
. TRBJ2-7 TRBV14 many TGTGCCAGCAGCCAAGGCCTAGCCTACGAGCAGTACTTC CASSQGLAYEQYF
. TRBJ2-2 TRBV7-9 few TGTGCCAGCAGCCCGACTAGGTCGAACACCGGGGAGCTGTTTTTT CASSPTRSNTGELFF
. TRBJ1-4 TRBV20-1 few TGCAGTGCTTCCGGTGGGACTGAAAAACTGTTTTTT CSASGGTEKLFF
TRBD2 TRBJ2-7 TRBV19 few TGTGCCAGTAGTATGGGACTATACCCCTACGAGCAGTACTTC CASSMGLYPYEQYF
. TRBJ2-3 TRBV3-1 many TGTGCCAGCACCCTACAGAGCACAGATACGCAGTATTTT CASTLQSTDTQYF
. TRBJ2-3 TRBV7-2 few TGTGCCAGCAGCTCCTACACAGATACGCAGTATTTT CASSSYTDTQYF
. TRBJ2-5 TRBV28 many TGTGCCAGCACCCGGCCTAGGAGGGGGGACACCCAGTACTTC CASTRPRRGDTQYF
. TRBJ1-5 TRBV7-9 . TGTGCCAGCAGCTTAGGCCCAGGCAGCCAGCATTTT CASSLGPGSQHF
TRBD2 TRBJ2-1 TRBV29-1 . TGCAGCGTTGTAGCGGGACGATACAATGAGCAGTTCTTC CSVVAGRYNEQFF
. TRBJ2-6 TRBV29-1 few TGCAGCGTTGAAGATCGGGCCTCTGGGGCCAACGTCCTGACTTTC CSVEDRASGANVLTF
TRBD1 TRBJ2-7 TRBV28 . TGTGCCAGCAGTTTGTTGACAGGGGGTAACGAGCAGTACTTC CASSLLTGGNEQYF
. TRBJ2-1 TRBV6-2/TRBV6-3 few TGTGCCAGCAGTTACGGGGGCCCCCCGGTTGAGCAGTTCTTC CASSYGGPPVEQFF
. TRBJ1-1 TRBV24-1 once TGTGCCACCAGGGGGAATCGGGGCACTGAAGCTTTCTTT CATRGNRGTEAFF
. TRBJ2-7 TRBV20-1 . TGCAGTGCTAGAGCCCCGGAAGGGGGACCGTACGAGCAGTACTTC CSARAPEGGPYEQYF
. TRBJ1-2 TRBV20-1 few TGCAGTGCTACAGAGAGAGAGAGAGGAAGGGCCCAAATGGGGGTTTCTTATGGCTACACCTTC CSATERERGRAQMGVSYGYTF
. TRBJ2-7 TRBV3-1 . TGTGCCAGCAGCCAGTCCAACTACGAGCAGTACTTC CASSQSNYEQYF
. TRBJ2-6 TRBV13 few TGTGCCAGCAGCCCCGGGTACTCTGGGGCCAACGTCCTGACTTTC CASSPGYSGANVLTF
. TRBJ2-3 TRBV28 few TGTGCCAGCAGTTTAGCCGGATTCGGGAGCACAGATACGCAGTATTTT CASSLAGFGSTDTQYF
. TRBJ1-2 TRBV4-2 many TGTGCCAGCAGCCAAGATAAGGACCGTTTGTTCTATGGCTACACCTTC CASSQDKDRLFYGYTF
TRBD1 TRBJ1-1 TRBV7-2 many TGTGCCAGCAGCGGGACAGGGTTTGAGGGGGCTTTCTTT CASSGTGFEGAFF
. TRBJ2-1 TRBV11-3 . TGTGCCAGCAGCTTAGGAGCTAGCGAGGATGAGCAGTTCTTC CASSLGASEDEQFF
TRBD2 TRBJ2-1 TRBV9 many TGTGCCAGCAGCGTAGCTGGCGGGAGATCTAACAATGAGCAGTTCTTC CASSVAGGRSNNEQFF
. TRBJ2-5 TRBV29-1 many TGCAGCGTCCGGGACCCCGGTGGAGAGACCCAGTACTTC CSVRDPGGETQYF
. TRBJ2-4 TRBV30 . TGTGCCTGGAAGGGGTCGAGGGAAAACATTCAGTACTTC CAWKGSRENIQYF
. TRBJ1-2 TRBV7-9 many TGTGCCAGCAGCTTCGTACCAACGAGCTACACCTTC CASSFVPTSYTF
. TRBJ1-5 TRBV7-2 . TGTGCCAGCAGCGTAAGGGGGGGTAGCAATCAGCCCCAGCATTTT CASSVRGGSNQPQHF
TRBD2 TRBJ2-1 TRBV3-1 . TGTGCCAGCAGCCAAGATAGCGGGGGAAGTTACAATGAGCAGTTCTTC CASSQDSGGSYNEQFF
. TRBJ2-3 TRBV20-1 many TGCAGTGCTAGAAGAGATACGCAGTATTTT CSARRDTQYF
. TRBJ2-6 TRBV6-2/TRBV6-3 many TGTGCCAGCAGTTACGCCGACAGCTCTGGGGCCAACGTCCTGACTTTC CASSYADSSGANVLTF
TRBD2 TRBJ2-1 TRBV4-3 few TGCGCCAGCAGCCAAGATTTAGCGGGGGGGGGCTACAATGAGCAGTTCTTC CASSQDLAGGGYNEQFF
. TRBJ2-7 TRBV14 . TGTGCCAGCAGCCAAATTTTAGCAACGGGGGAGCAGTACTTC CASSQILATGEQYF
TRBD1 TRBJ2-1 TRBV28 many TGTGCCAGCAGTGTGGGGACAGTCAATGAGCAGTTCTTC CASSVGTVNEQFF
. TRBJ2-4 TRBV21-1 . TGTGCCAGCAGCAACCGAACGCCACAATCCGGGACCACGACCCACATTCAGTACTTC CASSNRTPQSGTTTHIQYF
. TRBJ1-6 TRBV20-1 many TGCAGTGCTAGAGATTTTGGGAATTCACCCCTCCACTTT CSARDFGNSPLHF
. TRBJ1-5 TRBV6-6 many TGTGCCAGCAGCAATCCCCTGGGGGGCAGCAATCAGCCCCAGCATTTT CASSNPLGGSNQPQHF
. TRBJ2-3 TRBV28 many TGTGCCAGCACTGGGAGCTCTTGGCGTACGCAGTATTTT CASTGSSWRTQYF
. TRBJ2-5 TRBV20-1 . TGCAGTGCTATTACTAGACACGTAGGAGAGACCCAGTACTTC CSAITRHVGETQYF
TRBD2 TRBJ2-7 TRBV20-1 few TGCAGTGCTAGTCGCCAGCGGGAGTACGAGCAGTACTTC CSASRQREYEQYF
TRBD2 TRBJ2-3 TRBV28 many TGTGCCAGCAGTTTCGGGGGGATGGGAAGCGATACGCAGTATTTT CASSFGGMGSDTQYF
. TRBJ2-1 TRBV19 once TGTGCCAGTAGTATTTTTGCGGATGGGGGTGAGCAGTTCTTC CASSIFADGGEQFF
. TRBJ1-1 TRBV12-3/TRBV12-4 few TGTGCCAGCAGTTTAACGAGGACAGCAATGACTGAAGCTTTCTTT CASSLTRTAMTEAFF
TRBD2 TRBJ2-1 TRBV10-3 few TGTGCCATCAGTGAACAACTAGCGGGAGGCAATGAGCAGTTCTTC CAISEQLAGGNEQFF
TRBD1 TRBJ1-2 TRBV20-1 . TGCAGTGCTAGGACAGGGTTGATCTCAGCTAACTATGGCTACACCTTC CSARTGLISANYGYTF